This T cell receptor (beta chain) was sequenced in a study of T cells in Graves' hyperthyroidism and ophthalmopathy. As for the study in general: The initial diagnosis was the point when peripheral blood was collected, ahead of any treatment.

Only a few counts were recorded for this clonotype. The antigen is undetermined. RNA transcripts were the template for amplifying TCR beta CDR3 regions. TCR CDR3 underwent first-round RT-PCR with the HTBI primer set. TCRdb re-analysed the multiplex PCR reads in MiXCR, keeping a single row per CDR3 protein. The sample records roughly 500,000 distinct CDR3 sequences, approximately 25% being singletons. Overall study results and limits: Separation of ophthalmopathy from stable hyperthyroidism was achieved by a 13 V-J model. The blood repertoire included most of the expanded thyroid clonotypes above 0.001.

Clinical symptoms, serum thyroxine and TRAb, thyroid ultrasound and orbital computed tomography together formed the diagnostic basis. V dropped 4 bases and J dropped 2 bases, with 8 bases sitting between them. The CDR3 totals 14 residues. CDR1 is WNHNN and CDR2 is SYGVQD in the germline V gene (reference sequence). The clonotype comes from a woman in her 30s with Graves' ophthalmopathy. Sequenced sample: blood. The chain uses TRBV10-1 and TRBJ2-2; D unresolved. The CDR3 here is CASSVYSNTGELFF. The CDR3, as DNA: TGCGCCAGCAGTGTCTACTCCAACACCGGGGAGCTGTTTTTT.